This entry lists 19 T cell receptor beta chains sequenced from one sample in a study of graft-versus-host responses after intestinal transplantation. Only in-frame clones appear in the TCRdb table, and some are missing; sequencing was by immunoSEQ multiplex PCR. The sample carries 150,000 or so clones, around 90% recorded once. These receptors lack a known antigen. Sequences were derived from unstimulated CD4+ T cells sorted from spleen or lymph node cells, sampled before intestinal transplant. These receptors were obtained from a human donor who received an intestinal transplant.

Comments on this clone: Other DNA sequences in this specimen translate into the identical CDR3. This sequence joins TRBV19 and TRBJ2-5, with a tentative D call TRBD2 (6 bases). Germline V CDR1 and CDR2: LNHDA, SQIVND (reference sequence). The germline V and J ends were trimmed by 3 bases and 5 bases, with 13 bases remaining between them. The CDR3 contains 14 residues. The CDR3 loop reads CASSIGGVGETQYF. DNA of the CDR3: TGTGCCAGTAGTATTGGAGGGGTTGGGGAGACCCAGTACTTC.

CDR3 region: CASSLYGETQYF. CDR3 DNA: TGTGCCAGCAGTTTATATGGGGAGACCCAGTACTTC. This chain joins TRBV28 and TRBJ2-5; D gene unclear. This CDR3 contains 12 residues. Germline-derived CDR1 and CDR2 are MDHEN and SYDVKM. The V and J ends lost 1 base and 5 bases respectively, with 5 bases between them.

CDR3 nucleotides: TGTGCCAGCAGCTTGGAGGGACGGGCCTACGAGCAGTACTTC. Amino acids: CASSLEGRAYEQYF. The chain employs TRBV5-4 and TRBJ2-7, with D perhaps assigned TRBD1 or TRBD2 (5 bases each). The germline V gene has CDR1 SGHNT and CDR2 YYREEE (reference sequence). V dropped 0 bases and J dropped 2 bases, with 9 bases sitting between them. The length of the CDR3 is 14 residues. Full variable domain (outside the CDR3, taken from reference TRBV5-4 and TRBJ2-7): ETGVTQSPTHLIKTRGQQVTLRCSSQSGHNTVSWYQQALGQGPQFIFQYYREEENGRGNFPPRFSGLQFPNYSSELNVNALELDDSALYLCASSLEGRAYEQYFGPGTRLTVT.

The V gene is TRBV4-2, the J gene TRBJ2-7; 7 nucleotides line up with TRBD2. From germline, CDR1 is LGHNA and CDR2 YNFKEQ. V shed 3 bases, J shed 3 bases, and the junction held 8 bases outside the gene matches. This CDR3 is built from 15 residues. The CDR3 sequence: CASSQGAGRDYEQYF. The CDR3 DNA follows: TGTGCCAGCAGCCAGGGAGCGGGGAGAGACTACGAGCAGTACTTC.

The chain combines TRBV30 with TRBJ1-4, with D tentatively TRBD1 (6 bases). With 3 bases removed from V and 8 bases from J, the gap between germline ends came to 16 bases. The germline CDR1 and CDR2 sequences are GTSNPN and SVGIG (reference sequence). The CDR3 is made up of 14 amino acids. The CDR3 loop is CAWRGRGRMEKLFF. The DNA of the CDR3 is TGTGCCTGGAGGGGCAGGGGAAGGATGGAAAAACTGTTTTTT. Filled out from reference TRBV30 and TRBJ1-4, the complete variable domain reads SQTIHQWPATLVQPVGSPLSLECTVEGTSNPNLYWYRQAAGRGLQLLFYSVGIGQISSEVPQNLSASRPQDRQFILSSKKLLLSDSGFYLCAWRGRGRMEKLFFGSGTQLSVL.

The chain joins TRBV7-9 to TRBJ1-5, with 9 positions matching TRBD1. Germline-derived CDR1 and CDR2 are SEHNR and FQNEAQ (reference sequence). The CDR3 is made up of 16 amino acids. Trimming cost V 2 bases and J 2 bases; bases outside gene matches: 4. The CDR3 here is CASSLFTGGGNQPQHF. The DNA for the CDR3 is TGTGCCAGCAGCTTATTTACAGGGGGCGGCAATCAGCCCCAGCATTTT.

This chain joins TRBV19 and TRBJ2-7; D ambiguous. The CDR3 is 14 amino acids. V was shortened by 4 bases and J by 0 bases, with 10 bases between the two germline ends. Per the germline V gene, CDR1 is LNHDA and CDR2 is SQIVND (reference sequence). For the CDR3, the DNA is TGTGCCAGTAGTACTCAGGCGAGCTCCTACGAGCAGTACTTC. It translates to CASSTQASSYEQYF.

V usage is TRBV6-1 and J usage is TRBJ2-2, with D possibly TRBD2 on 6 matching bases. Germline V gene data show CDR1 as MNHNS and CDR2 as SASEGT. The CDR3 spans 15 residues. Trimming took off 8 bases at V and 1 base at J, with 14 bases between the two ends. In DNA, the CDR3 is TGTGCCAGCGATTGGCGGGGCCAGAACACCGGGGAGCTGTTTTTT. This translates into CASDWRGQNTGELFF.

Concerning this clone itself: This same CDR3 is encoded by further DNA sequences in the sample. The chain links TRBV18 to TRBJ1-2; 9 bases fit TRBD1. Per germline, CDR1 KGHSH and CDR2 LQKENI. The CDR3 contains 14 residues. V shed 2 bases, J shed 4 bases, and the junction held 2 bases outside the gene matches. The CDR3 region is CASSPGTGRYGYTF. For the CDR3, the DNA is TGTGCCAGCTCACCAGGGACAGGGCGCTATGGCTACACCTTC.

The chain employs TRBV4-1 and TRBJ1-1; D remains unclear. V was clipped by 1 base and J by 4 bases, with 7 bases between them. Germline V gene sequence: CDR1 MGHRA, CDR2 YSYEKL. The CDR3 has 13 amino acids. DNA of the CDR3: TGCGCCAGCAGCCAAGCTCTTCGCACTGAAGCTTTCTTT. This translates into CASSQALRTEAFF.

CDR3: CASSPDRGLRETQYF. The CDR3 bases are TGTGCCAGCTCACCGGACAGGGGGCTTAGAGAGACCCAGTACTTC. The rearrangement joins TRBV18 to TRBJ2-5; 11 nucleotides line up with TRBD1. This CDR3 has 15 amino acids. Germline lookup yields CDR1 KGHSH and CDR2 LQKENI. J gave up 4 bases and V 3 bases, and 4 bases lay outside the gene matches.

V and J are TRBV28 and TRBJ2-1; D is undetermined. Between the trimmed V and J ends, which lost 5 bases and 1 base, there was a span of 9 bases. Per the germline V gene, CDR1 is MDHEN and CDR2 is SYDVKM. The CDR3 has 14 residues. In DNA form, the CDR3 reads TGTGCCAGCAGTCCTTCAAGTTCCTACAATGAGCAGTTCTTC. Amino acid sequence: CASSPSSSYNEQFF.

CDR3: CASREPGGGNQPQHF. The CDR3 coding sequence is TGTGCCAGCAGGGAACCCGGGGGCGGCAATCAGCCCCAGCATTTT. The chain employs TRBV25-1 and TRBJ1-5, with D possibly TRBD1 on 6 matching bases. The CDR3 loop spans 15 amino acids. Germline loops: CDR1 MGHDK, CDR2 SYGVNS. Trimming took 6 bases from V and 2 from J, leaving 14 bases between them.

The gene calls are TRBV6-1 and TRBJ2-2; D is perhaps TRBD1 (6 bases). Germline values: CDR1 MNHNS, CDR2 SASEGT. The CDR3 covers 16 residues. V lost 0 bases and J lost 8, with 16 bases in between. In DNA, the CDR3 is TGTGCCAGCAGTGAAGCTTTTGGCTCCCAGGGGGGGGAGCTGTTTTTT. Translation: CASSEAFGSQGGELFF.

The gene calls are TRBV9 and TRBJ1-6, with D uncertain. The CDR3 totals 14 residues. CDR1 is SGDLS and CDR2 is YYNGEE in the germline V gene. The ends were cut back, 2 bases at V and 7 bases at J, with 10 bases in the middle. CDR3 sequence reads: CASSVMENNSPLHF. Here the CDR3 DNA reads TGTGCCAGCAGCGTGATGGAGAACAATTCACCCCTCCACTTT.

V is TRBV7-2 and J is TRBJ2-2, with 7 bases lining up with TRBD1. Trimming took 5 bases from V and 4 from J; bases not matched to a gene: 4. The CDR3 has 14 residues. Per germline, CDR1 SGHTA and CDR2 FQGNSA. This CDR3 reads CASSPRQGTGELFF. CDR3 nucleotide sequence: TGTGCCAGCAGCCCCCGACAGGGCACCGGGGAGCTGTTTTTT.

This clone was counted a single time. The CDR3 reads CASSIQGTKETQYF. The CDR3 coding sequence is TGTGCCAGTAGTATCCAGGGCACGAAAGAGACCCAGTACTTC. V and J are TRBV19 and TRBJ2-5, with a tentative D call TRBD1 (5 bases). The V end was cut by 3 bases, the J end by 3 bases, with 11 bases between. The germline V gene has CDR1 LNHDA and CDR2 SQIVND (reference sequence). This CDR3 comprises 14 residues.

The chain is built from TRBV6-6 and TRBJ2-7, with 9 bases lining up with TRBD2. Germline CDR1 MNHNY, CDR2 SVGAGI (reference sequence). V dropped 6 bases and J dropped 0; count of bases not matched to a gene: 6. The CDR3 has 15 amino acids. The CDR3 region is CASSYLAGASYEQYF. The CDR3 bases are TGTGCCAGCAGCTATTTAGCGGGAGCCTCCTACGAGCAGTACTTC.

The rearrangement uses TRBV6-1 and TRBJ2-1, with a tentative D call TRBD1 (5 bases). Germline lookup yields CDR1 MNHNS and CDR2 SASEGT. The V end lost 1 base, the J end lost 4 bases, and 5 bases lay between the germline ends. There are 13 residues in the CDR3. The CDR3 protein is CASSEGQYNEQFF. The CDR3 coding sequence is TGTGCCAGCAGTGAAGGACAGTACAATGAGCAGTTCTTC.